The rows below give T cell receptor beta chains drawn from one sample of a study of response to subunit inactivated influenza vaccine. TCRdb re-called the RT-PCR reads through MiXCR, storing one row per CDR3 protein. Of some 600,000 distinct CDR3 sequences in the sample, 12% to 15% were seen once. The sequences come from PBMCs from blood, collected 14 days before vaccination. The receptors were gathered from a man aged 50-60 years who received an inactivated influenza vaccine. The CDR3 runs from the conserved cysteine through the conserved F or W. A D gene is named only where the DNA matches it firmly. Where a row states a size, it is once, few, many or the class of an expanded clone; other rows omit it.

CDR3 DNA	CDR3 protein	clone size	J gene	V gene	D gene
TGCGCCAGCATAGAAGACCCGGCCAGCTCCTACAATGAGCAGTTCTTC	CASIEDPASSYNEQFF	many	TRBJ2-1	TRBV4-1	NA
TGTGCCAGCAGTTTATCGCCCAGGGCTGGGGCCAACGTCCTGACTTTC	CASSLSPRAGANVLTF	NA	TRBJ2-6	TRBV27	NA
TGTGCCAGCAGCGTAGGAGACAACCTCCCCGATACGCAGTATTTT	CASSVGDNLPDTQYF	few	TRBJ2-3	TRBV9	NA
TGTGCCAGCAGCTTAGCGCTGAGTCTAGCGGGGAACTCCCAGTACTTC	CASSLALSLAGNSQYF	few	TRBJ2-5	TRBV7-8	TRBD2
TGTGCCAGCAGCTTGGGGCCGGGACAGGGGATCAATGAGCAGTTCTTC	CASSLGPGQGINEQFF	few	TRBJ2-1	TRBV5-5	TRBD1
TGCAGCTTCGATACGGACAGGAGGGTAAATGAGCAGTTCTTC	CSFDTDRRVNEQFF	few	TRBJ2-1	TRBV29-1	NA
TGTGCCAGCAGCCATAGCCTATCGGCTAGCGGGGGGTACGAGCAGTACTTC	CASSHSLSASGGYEQYF	NA	TRBJ2-7	TRBV3-1	TRBD2
TGCGCCAGCAAAGGTCCAGCGGGACCCTACGAGCAGTACTTC	CASKGPAGPYEQYF	NA	TRBJ2-7	TRBV5-1	TRBD2
TGCGCCAGCAGCCCGGGACAGGGGCGATACGAGCAGTACTTC	CASSPGQGRYEQYF	many	TRBJ2-7	TRBV5-1	TRBD1
TGTGCCAGCAGGCCGGGCGGGACCTACAATGAGCAGTTCTTC	CASRPGGTYNEQFF	NA	TRBJ2-1	TRBV12-3/TRBV12-4	NA
TGTGCCAGCAGCTTGATGGCGACAGGGGCCGAGCAGTACTTC	CASSLMATGAEQYF	NA	TRBJ2-7	TRBV2	TRBD1
TGTGCCAGCAGCCAACCGGGACATCGCACAGATACGCAGTATTTT	CASSQPGHRTDTQYF	few	TRBJ2-3	TRBV28	NA
TGTGCCAGCACCGGGACTAGCGGGGGGGGTGAGCAGTTCTTC	CASTGTSGGGEQFF	NA	TRBJ2-1	TRBV7-8	TRBD2
TGTGCCAGCAGTACCTCAAGCGGGGGGGCCTTTAATGAGCAGTTCTTC	CASSTSSGGAFNEQFF	NA	TRBJ2-1	TRBV6-1	TRBD2
TGTGCCAGCAGTTTGCGCCAGGGGGGGAACACTGAAGCTTTCTTT	CASSLRQGGNTEAFF	few	TRBJ1-1	TRBV12-3/TRBV12-4	TRBD1
TGCGCCAGCAGCCAACGGACAGGGATTGCCTACGAGCAGTACTTC	CASSQRTGIAYEQYF	NA	TRBJ2-7	TRBV5-1	TRBD1
TGTGCCAGCAGCTTAGTTTCGCAGGAAAAACTGTTTTTT	CASSLVSQEKLFF	NA	TRBJ1-4	TRBV11-2	NA
TGTGCCACCAGTGATTTGGGGCAGGGGGCCAACAATGAGCAGTTCTTC	CATSDLGQGANNEQFF	NA	TRBJ2-1	TRBV24-1	TRBD1
TGTGCCAGCAGTTTACCCACTGAATTAAAGCGGGAGGGCTCCACAGATACGCAGTATTTT	CASSLPTELKREGSTDTQYF	NA	TRBJ2-3	TRBV12-3/TRBV12-4	TRBD2
TGTGCCAGCAGCCAAGAAGGAACTATGAACACTGAAGCTTTCTTT	CASSQEGTMNTEAFF	NA	TRBJ1-1	TRBV4-2	NA